This TCR beta chain is from a study of cytomegalovirus exposure and HLA in healthy donors. Trimming cost V 5 bases and J 6 bases; bases outside gene matches: 7. The CDR3 consists of 14 residues. Germline assignment: CDR1 MNHEY and CDR2 SMNVEV (reference sequence). Study-level findings and limits: In vitro work confirmed that three CMV-associated chains recognize CMV antigens. Rarity held for most TCR sequences, but there were some public TCRs that occurred in many donors. 164 TCR beta chains were listed as cytomegalovirus-associated.

As to this clone: Its antigen remains unidentified.

Assay: immunoSEQ multiplex PCR; the TCRdb copy retains only in-frame clones and omits some. The sample lists some 120,000 clones; approximately 90% were seen once. This sequence joins TRBV27 and TRBJ1-2, with 9 bases lining up with TRBD1. This clonotype was obtained from a woman between 18 and 29 years old in good health and CMV-seronegative. Input material: PBMCs. The CDR3 is CASSLRDREDGYTF. In DNA, the CDR3 is TGTGCCAGCAGTCTCCGGGACAGGGAGGATGGCTACACCTTC.